This T cell receptor beta chain was captured by sequencing in a study of shared clonotypes between healthy human individuals. The germline V gene encodes CDR1 SGHNT and CDR2 YYREEE (reference sequence). Trimming removed 3 bases from V and 5 bases from J; junction bases left unmatched: 7. The CDR3 extends over 15 amino acids. Repertoires were generated with immunoSEQ multiplex PCR, while TCRdb's copy carries only in-frame clones and drops some. The data hold roughly 530,000 clones, with about 96% observed a single time. The receptor was isolated from a young woman in good health. The specimen sequenced was naive CD4+ T cells sorted from blood. Subset meaning: CD45RA+ positively selected. The chain carries TRBV5-4 and TRBJ2-5; TRBD2 matches at 10 bases. The CDR3 protein is CASSSQSTSGETQYF. The CDR3 bases are TGTGCCAGCAGCTCCCAATCGACTAGCGGGGAGACCCAGTACTTC.